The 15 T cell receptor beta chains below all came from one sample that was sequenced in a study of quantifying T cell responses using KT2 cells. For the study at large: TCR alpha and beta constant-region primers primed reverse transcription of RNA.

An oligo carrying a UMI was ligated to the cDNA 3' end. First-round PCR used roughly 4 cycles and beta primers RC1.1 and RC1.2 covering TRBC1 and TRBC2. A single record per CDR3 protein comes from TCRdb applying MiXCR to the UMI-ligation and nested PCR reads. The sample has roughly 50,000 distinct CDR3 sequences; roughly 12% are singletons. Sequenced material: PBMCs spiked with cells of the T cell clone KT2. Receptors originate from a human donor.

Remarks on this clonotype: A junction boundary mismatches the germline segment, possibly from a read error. CDR3 sequence: CASGLERSRGRSNEQSF. The CDR3 nucleotides are TGTGCTAGTGGTTTGGAAAGGTCTAGGGGACGGTCCAATGAGCAGTCCTTC. J is TRBJ2-1 and V is TRBV12-5; D possibly uses TRBD1 or TRBD2 (5 bases each). CDR1 is LGHNT and CDR2 is FRNRAP in the germline V gene. There are 17 residues in the CDR3.

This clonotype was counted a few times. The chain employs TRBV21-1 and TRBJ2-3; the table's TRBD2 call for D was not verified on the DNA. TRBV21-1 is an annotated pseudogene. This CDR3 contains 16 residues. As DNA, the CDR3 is TGTGCCAGCAGCTCCCGGACTAGCGACTGCACAGATACGCAGTATTTT. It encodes CASSSRTSDCTDTQYF.

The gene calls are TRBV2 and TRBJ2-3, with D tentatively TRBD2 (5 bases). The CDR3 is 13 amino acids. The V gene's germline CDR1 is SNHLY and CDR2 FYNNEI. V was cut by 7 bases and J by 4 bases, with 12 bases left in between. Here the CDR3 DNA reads TGTGCCAGCACTCTTGGACTTGCAGATACGCAGTATTTT. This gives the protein CASTLGLADTQYF.

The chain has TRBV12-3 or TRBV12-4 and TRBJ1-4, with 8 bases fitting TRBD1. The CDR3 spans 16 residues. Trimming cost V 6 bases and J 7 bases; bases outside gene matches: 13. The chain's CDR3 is CASRRGERQGSEKLFF. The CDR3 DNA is TGTGCCAGCAGACGTGGGGAGCGACAGGGGAGTGAAAAACTGTTTTTT.

The CDR3 reads CAEGQGASGDGYTF. The CDR3 DNA is TGTGCCGAAGGACAGGGGGCGTCGGGAGATGGCTACACCTTC. The chain joins TRBV2 to TRBJ1-2, with 11 bases that match TRBD1. The germline gives CDR1 SNHLY, CDR2 FYNNEI. The V segment lost 11 bases and the J segment 6 bases; nucleotides outside the gene matches: 11. This CDR3 is built from 14 residues.

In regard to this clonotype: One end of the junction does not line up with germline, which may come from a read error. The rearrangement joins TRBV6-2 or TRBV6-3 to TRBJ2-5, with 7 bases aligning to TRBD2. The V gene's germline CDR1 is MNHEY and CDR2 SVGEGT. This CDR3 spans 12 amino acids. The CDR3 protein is CASSPLGAGAVF. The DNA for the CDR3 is TGTGCCAGCAGTCCCCTTGGTGCGGGAGCCGTCTTC.

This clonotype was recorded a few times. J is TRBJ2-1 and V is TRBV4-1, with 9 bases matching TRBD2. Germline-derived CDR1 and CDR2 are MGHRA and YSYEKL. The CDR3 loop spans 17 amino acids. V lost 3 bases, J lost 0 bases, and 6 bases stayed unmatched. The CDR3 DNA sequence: TGCGCCAGCAGCCACACAGGACTAGCGAGCTCCTACAATGAGCAGTTCTTC. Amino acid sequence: CASSHTGLASSYNEQFF.

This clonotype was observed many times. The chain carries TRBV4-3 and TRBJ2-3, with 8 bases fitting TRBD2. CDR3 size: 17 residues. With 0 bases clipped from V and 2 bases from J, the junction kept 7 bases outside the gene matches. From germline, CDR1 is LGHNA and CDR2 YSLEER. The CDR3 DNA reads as TGCGCCAGCAGCCAAGATCGGTGGCGGGAGGCCACAGATACGCAGTATTTT. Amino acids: CASSQDRWREATDTQYF.

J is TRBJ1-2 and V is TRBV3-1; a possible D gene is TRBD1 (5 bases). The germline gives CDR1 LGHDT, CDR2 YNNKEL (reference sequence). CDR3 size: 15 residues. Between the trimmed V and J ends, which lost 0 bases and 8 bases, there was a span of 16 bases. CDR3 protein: CASSQDTGDSRGYTF. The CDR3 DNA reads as TGTGCCAGCAGCCAAGACACGGGCGACAGTCGGGGCTACACCTTC.

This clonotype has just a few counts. Here the CDR3 DNA reads TGCAGCCTACTCGGGCACCCCGGGGAGCTGTTTTTT. It encodes CSLLGHPGELFF. V gene TRBV29-1 combines with J gene TRBJ2-2; the D is unclear. CDR1 SQVTM and CDR2 ANQGSEA come from the germline V gene. This CDR3 comprises 12 residues. V lost 8 bases, J lost 6 bases, and 13 bases lay in between.

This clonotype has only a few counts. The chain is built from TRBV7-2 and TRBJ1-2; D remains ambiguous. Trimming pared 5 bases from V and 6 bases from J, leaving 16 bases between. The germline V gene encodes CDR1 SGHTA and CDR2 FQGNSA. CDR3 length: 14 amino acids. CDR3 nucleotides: TGTGCCAGCAGCCCGCGCGATCGTCTGAATGGCTACACCTTC. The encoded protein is CASSPRDRLNGYTF.

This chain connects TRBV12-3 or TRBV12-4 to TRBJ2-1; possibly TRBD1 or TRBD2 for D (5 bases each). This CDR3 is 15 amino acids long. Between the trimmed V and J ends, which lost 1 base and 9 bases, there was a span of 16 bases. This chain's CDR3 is CASSLGGTKRGEQFF. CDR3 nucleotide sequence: TGTGCCAGCAGTTTAGGGGGGACCAAAAGGGGTGAGCAGTTCTTC.

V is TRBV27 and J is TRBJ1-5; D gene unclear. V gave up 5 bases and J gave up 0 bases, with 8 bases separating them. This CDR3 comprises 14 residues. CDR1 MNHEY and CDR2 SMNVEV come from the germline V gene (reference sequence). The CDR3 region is CASSPLDSNQPQHF. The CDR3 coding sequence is TGTGCCAGCAGTCCCCTTGATAGCAATCAGCCCCAGCATTTT.

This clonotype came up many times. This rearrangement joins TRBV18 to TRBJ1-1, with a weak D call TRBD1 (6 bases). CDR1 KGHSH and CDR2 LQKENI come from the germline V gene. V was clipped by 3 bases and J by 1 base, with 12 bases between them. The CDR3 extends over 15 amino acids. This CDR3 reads CASSPGAGENTEAFF. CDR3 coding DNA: TGTGCCAGCTCACCCGGGGCAGGGGAGAACACTGAAGCTTTCTTT.

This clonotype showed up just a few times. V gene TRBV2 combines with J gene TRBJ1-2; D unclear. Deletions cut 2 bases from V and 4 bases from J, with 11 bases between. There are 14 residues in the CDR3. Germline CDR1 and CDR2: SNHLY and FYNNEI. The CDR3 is CASSESELGYGYTF. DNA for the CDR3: TGTGCCAGCAGTGAAAGTGAGTTGGGCTATGGCTACACCTTC.